The rows below give T cell receptor beta chains drawn from one sample of a study of cytomegalovirus exposure and HLA in healthy donors. The repertoire was sequenced with immunoSEQ multiplex PCR; TCRdb's copy has only in-frame clones and lacks some. The sample records about 150,000 clones, approximately 80% being singletons. The sample comprised PBMCs. Receptor source: a woman in her 40s in good health and CMV-seropositive. Both conserved end residues are part of each CDR3. D genes are given only for firm matches. A clone size is listed for some rows: how often the clone was seen (once, few, many), or a class if it is expanded.

v_call d_call clone_size cdr3_aa
TRBV30 TRBD2 . CAWIAGLYNEQFF
TRBV30 . few CAWPRAGLPIMNTEAFF
TRBV28 . . CASSFRLSGEQYF
TRBV7-9 . . CASSPSDRRLQTQYF
TRBV6-1 . once CASSTRTFEAFF
TRBV13 . . CASSLGLGHSEQYF
TRBV5-1 . . CASTPGTLNTEAFF
TRBV27 TRBD2 . CASSSGGSYQETQYF
TRBV7-8 . . CASSTPGGYGYTF
TRBV10-3 TRBD1 . CAISEGTGVLPQETQYF
TRBV5-4 . . CASSAGAPGYTF
TRBV30 TRBD2 . CAWSVGLAGVSLF
TRBV6-4 . . CASSDSWGQGNEQFF
TRBV29-1 TRBD2 . CSAGTSGTTDTQYF
TRBV19 . once CASSMMGQAYTEAFF
TRBV13 TRBD2 . CASSRRTSGINEQFF
TRBV5-1 . . CASSFDSREQYF
TRBV6-5 TRBD2 few CASSYRAGGGTGELFF
TRBV7-3 TRBD2 . CASSLTLAGRDTQYF
TRBV13 TRBD1 few CASSRSGGSTDTQYF
TRBV30 . . CAWRREITRSGANVLTF
TRBV27 . . CASSWARRSYEQYF
TRBV4-1 . . CASSQGDGSVNYEQYF
TRBV18 TRBD1 . CASSPPNRGFYEQYF
TRBV5-8 . . CASSLGLDSDPTYNEQFF
TRBV9 TRBD2 few CASSVGSQLAGGEQYF
TRBV15 . . CATSRDPRQTSYEQYF
TRBV5-1 TRBD1 once CASSLSQGQGNEQFF
TRBV18 . . CASSRTGAGELFF
TRBV11-3 . . CASSLGWSGLNNEQFF
TRBV6-5 . few CASSYAGSGEKLFF
TRBV29-1 . . CSVDRNTEAFF
TRBV18 TRBD1 . CASSPLNPGGPGTDTQYF
TRBV11-2 TRBD1 . CASSSIRDRPYEQYF
TRBV6-5 . . CASSWSDSYEQYF
TRBV19 . once CASSINFIGAVSGNTIYF
TRBV10-1 TRBD1 . CASQGDSTDTQYF
TRBV13 TRBD2 . CASSLQPGGRGNIQYF
TRBV5-1 . . CASSLRRIRRSYEQYF
TRBV28 . once CAISLGPGVAKNIQYF
TRBV9 TRBD2 . CASSRDYYNEQFF
TRBV27 . . CASSTYPLPTDTQYF
TRBV7-2 . . CASSLSGSSYEQYF
TRBV11-1 TRBD2 . CASSSRRSGRNNEQFF
TRBV10-3 TRBD1 . CAISGRQGYGYTF
TRBV7-7 . few CASSSAGAAYNEQFF
TRBV18 . . CASSPKTGFQEAFF
TRBV5-3 . . CARSLCEGGTGELFF
TRBV9 . . CASSPGGGTDTQYF